The sample holds many counts of the clone carrying this T cell receptor (beta chain). Its antigen is undetermined. This sample was taken from a study of early T cells in non-severe SARS-CoV-2 infection. About the study: Whole-blood bulk RNA, unsorted, was sequenced, and chains were unpaired. Study results and caveats: Matches to VDJdb favored anti-spike CD8 responses and missed private and CD4 specificities.

The CDR3 loop spans 16 amino acids. J lost 5 bases, V lost 5 bases, and 9 bases had no gene match. Unique molecular identifiers were affixed to single, distinct cDNA molecules. TCRdb passed the 5' RACE reads through MiXCR, listing each CDR3 protein once. The sample has more than 75,000 distinct CDR3 sequences, around 15% seen once. The sequenced sample was whole blood. The chain is built from TRBV12-3 or TRBV12-4 and TRBJ2-6, with 7 bases matching TRBD1. This clonotype originated in an adult who was a healthcare worker with PCR-confirmed SARS-CoV-2 infection or an uninfected control (not recorded which). The CDR3 spells CASSGRTGPWANVLTF. The CDR3 region has the DNA TGTGCCAGCAGTGGGCGGACAGGACCCTGGGCCAACGTCCTGACTTTC.